Listed below are T cell receptor beta chains from one sample, sequenced in a study of T cell responses to AZD1222 COVID-19 vaccine. Profiled with immunoSEQ multiplex PCR; TCRdb holds only in-frame clones, not every one. The data contain under 110,000 clones, around 87% of them seen just once; the ten biggest clones take up approximately 10%. The sample consisted of peripheral blood, taken 28 days after the second AZD1222 dose. All receptors come from an adult who received the AZD1222 COVID-19 vaccine. The CDR3 runs from the conserved cysteine through the conserved F or W. The D gene is left open where the match is weak. Clone size, where shown, is once, few, many, or a class for clones that have expanded.

d_gene	v_gene	abundance	j_gene	CDR3nt	CDR3aa
.	TRBV5-1	.	TRBJ1-6	TGCGCCAGCAGCTTGAGGCAGGGAGAAGGTCCCCTCCACTTT	CASSLRQGEGPLHF
.	TRBV9	once	TRBJ2-3	TGTGCCAGCAGCGTAGTGGGGGCAGTGACAGATACGCAGTATTTT	CASSVVGAVTDTQYF
TRBD1	TRBV24-1	.	TRBJ2-3	TGTGCCACCAGTGATCTTGGACAGGGGAGCACAGATACGCAGTATTTT	CATSDLGQGSTDTQYF
.	TRBV27	once	TRBJ2-3	TGTGCCAGCAGCCTCGGGCCAGGGGTCCCAGATACGCAGTATTTT	CASSLGPGVPDTQYF
.	TRBV19	.	TRBJ1-1	TGTGCCAGTAGATCGGGCGGAACGATCTCGAACACTGAAGCTTTCTTT	CASRSGGTISNTEAFF
TRBD1	TRBV2	.	TRBJ1-1	TGTGCCAGCAGATGGACAGGGGCGAACACTGAAGCTTTCTTT	CASRWTGANTEAFF
.	TRBV9	.	TRBJ1-2	TGTGCCAGCAGCGTAGGACAATTTTTTAACTATGGCTACACCTTC	CASSVGQFFNYGYTF
.	TRBV7-9	.	TRBJ2-1	TGTGCCAGCAGCTTAGCCCTCCGGTCCTACAATGAGCAGTTCTTC	CASSLALRSYNEQFF
.	TRBV9	once	TRBJ1-2	TGTGCCAGCAGCGTAGGGGAGGGGAACTATGGCTACACCTTC	CASSVGEGNYGYTF
.	TRBV9	.	TRBJ2-2	TGTGCCAGCAGCGTAGACCCCGACGCGAACACCGGGGAGCTGTTTTTT	CASSVDPDANTGELFF
TRBD2	TRBV6-6	.	TRBJ2-1	TGTGCCAGCACTTTGCGCGGGAGTTCCAATGAGCAGTTCTTC	CASTLRGSSNEQFF
TRBD1	TRBV5-1	.	TRBJ1-2	TGCGCCAGCAGCTTGGCGCAGGGGGAAGTCTATGGCTACACCTTC	CASSLAQGEVYGYTF
.	TRBV5-4	.	TRBJ2-5	TGTGCCAGCAGCGATGGACAGCTCCAAGAGACCCAGTACTTC	CASSDGQLQETQYF
TRBD2	TRBV19	once	TRBJ2-5	TGTGCCAGTTCGGCCAGACTAGCGGGAGGCCCGGGGGAGACCCAGTACTTC	CASSARLAGGPGETQYF
.	TRBV5-5	.	TRBJ2-2	TGTGCCAGCAGCTTGCGGGGATCGAACACCGGGGAGCTGTTTTTT	CASSLRGSNTGELFF
TRBD1	TRBV9	.	TRBJ1-1	TGTGCCAGCAGCACTTCAGGGGGCGCGAACACTGAAGCTTTCTTT	CASSTSGGANTEAFF
.	TRBV10-3	.	TRBJ1-1	TGTGCCATACGGGCCGGACTGTTGAACACTGAAGCTTTCTTT	CAIRAGLLNTEAFF
.	TRBV11-2	few	TRBJ2-7	TGTGCCAGCAGCTTAGATCTGAGGGGGGGCAGAGGGGCTAGTGAGCAGTACTTC	CASSLDLRGGRGASEQYF
.	TRBV18	once	TRBJ1-4	TGTGCCAGCTCACCAAAGGGGGGGAAAGAAAAACTGTTTTTT	CASSPKGGKEKLFF
.	TRBV4-3	.	TRBJ2-2	TGCGCCAGCAGCCTAGGCCCTAAAAACACCGGGGAGCTGTTTTTT	CASSLGPKNTGELFF
TRBD1	TRBV6-5	.	TRBJ1-3	TGTGCCAGCAGTCTACAGGGGAGCGGAAACACCATATATTTT	CASSLQGSGNTIYF
.	TRBV10-3	.	TRBJ2-7	TGTGCCATCAGTGAACTTGACAAGCTACACGAGCAGTACTTC	CAISELDKLHEQYF
.	TRBV19	.	TRBJ2-2	TGTGCCAGTAGACCCCGGAGAGCGAACACCGGGGAGCTGTTTTTT	CASRPRRANTGELFF
.	TRBV7-9	.	TRBJ1-5	TGTGCCAGCAGCTTCTTGGGGGCGGACCAGCCCCAGCATTTT	CASSFLGADQPQHF
TRBD1	TRBV6-5	once	TRBJ2-7	TGTGCCAGCAGACAACCCAGGGGGCCTGGGGATGAGCAGTACTTC	CASRQPRGPGDEQYF
.	TRBV30	.	TRBJ1-6	TGTGCCTGGAGTGTGGGCTTCGCCGAGACAGCGTCTTTGCCCTATAATTCACCCCTCCACTTT	CAWSVGFAETASLPYNSPLHF
.	TRBV11-2	once	TRBJ1-6	TGTGCCAGCAGCTCCCCGGGGGGGCTCAATTCACCCCTCCACTTT	CASSSPGGLNSPLHF
.	TRBV5-4	.	TRBJ1-1	TGTGCCAGCAGCTTGGACAGGGACACTGAAGCTTTCTTT	CASSLDRDTEAFF
.	TRBV5-4	.	TRBJ1-2	TGTGCCAGCAGCTTGGCCCTTACGCAGGGTAGTGGCTACACCTTC	CASSLALTQGSGYTF
.	TRBV5-6	.	TRBJ2-7	TGTGCCAGCAGCCCCCCCAGCTCCTACGAGCAGTACTTC	CASSPPSSYEQYF
.	TRBV10-3	.	TRBJ1-5	TGTGCCATCAGGGCAGGGATTAATCAGCCCCAGCATTTT	CAIRAGINQPQHF
.	TRBV19	.	TRBJ1-1	TGTGCCAGTAGGACGGCCGGGGGCCCCACTGAAGCTTTCTTT	CASRTAGGPTEAFF
.	TRBV4-2	.	TRBJ2-7	TGTGCCAGCAGCCAAGAGAGAAGGACCTACGAGCAGTACTTC	CASSQERRTYEQYF
.	TRBV20-1	.	TRBJ1-1	TGCAGTGGGGGTAAATGGGGAGCTTTCTTT	CSGGKWGAFF
TRBD2	TRBV6-6	once	TRBJ2-2	TGTGCCAGCAGTCCGACTCTCGCGGGGGGGAACACCGGGGAGCTGTTTTTT	CASSPTLAGGNTGELFF
TRBD1	TRBV5-1	.	TRBJ2-1	TGCGCCAGCAGCCGAGACCTGGGGGACAGGGGGTACAATGAGCAGTTCTTC	CASSRDLGDRGYNEQFF
.	TRBV5-5	.	TRBJ1-2	TGTGCCAGCACCCCACGGTACGGATATGGCTACACCTTC	CASTPRYGYGYTF
.	TRBV13	.	TRBJ1-4	TGTGCCAGCAGCCCACAGGGCACAACTAATGAAAAACTGTTTTTT	CASSPQGTTNEKLFF
.	TRBV24-1	.	TRBJ2-1	TGTGCCACCAGTGATTTGGGCCCAGACTACAATGAGCAGTTCTTC	CATSDLGPDYNEQFF
TRBD1	TRBV6-5	.	TRBJ1-6	TGTGCCAGCAGGGACAGGGGTGATAATTCACCCCTCCACTTT	CASRDRGDNSPLHF
TRBD1	TRBV2	.	TRBJ2-7	TGTGCCAGCATCCCGGGGACAGGTGGGAACGAGCAGTACTTC	CASIPGTGGNEQYF
TRBD1	TRBV30	.	TRBJ1-5	TGTGCCTGGACCCCGGGACAGCGAAGCAATCAGCCCCAGCATTTT	CAWTPGQRSNQPQHF
.	TRBV10-3	.	TRBJ2-7	TGTGCCATCAGTAACGACAGGAACCAATACGAGCAGTACTTC	CAISNDRNQYEQYF
.	TRBV6-5	.	TRBJ1-6	TGTGCCAGCAGTTATGACAGCCGATTCCTCCACTTT	CASSYDSRFLHF
TRBD1	TRBV30	.	TRBJ1-1	TGTGCCTGGAGGGACAGGCTGAGGGATGAAGCTTTCTTT	CAWRDRLRDEAFF
TRBD2	TRBV18	.	TRBJ2-3	TGTGCCAGCTCATCCGGCTCTGGGACTAGCGGGGGAGATACGCAGTATTTT	CASSSGSGTSGGDTQYF